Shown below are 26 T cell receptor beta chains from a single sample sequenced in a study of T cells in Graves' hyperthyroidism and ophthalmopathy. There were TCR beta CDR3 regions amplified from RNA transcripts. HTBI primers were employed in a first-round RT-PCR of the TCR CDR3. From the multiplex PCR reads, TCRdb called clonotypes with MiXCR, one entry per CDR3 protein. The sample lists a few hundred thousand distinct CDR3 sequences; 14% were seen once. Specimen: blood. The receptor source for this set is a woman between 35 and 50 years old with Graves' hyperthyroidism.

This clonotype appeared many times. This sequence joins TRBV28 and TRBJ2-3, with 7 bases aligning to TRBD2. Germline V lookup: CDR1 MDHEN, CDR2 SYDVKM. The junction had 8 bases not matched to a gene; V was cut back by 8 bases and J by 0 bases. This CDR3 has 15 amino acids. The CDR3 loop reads CASQVGGRSTDTQYF. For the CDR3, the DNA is TGTGCCAGCCAAGTCGGGGGGAGAAGCACAGATACGCAGTATTTT.

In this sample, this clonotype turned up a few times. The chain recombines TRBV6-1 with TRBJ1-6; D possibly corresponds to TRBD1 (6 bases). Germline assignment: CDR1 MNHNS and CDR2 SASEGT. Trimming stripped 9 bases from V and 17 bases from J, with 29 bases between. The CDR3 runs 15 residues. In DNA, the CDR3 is TGTGCCAGTTCGTCGGGGACACCCATTAGAGAGGGGATCCACTTT. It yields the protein CASSSGTPIREGIHF.

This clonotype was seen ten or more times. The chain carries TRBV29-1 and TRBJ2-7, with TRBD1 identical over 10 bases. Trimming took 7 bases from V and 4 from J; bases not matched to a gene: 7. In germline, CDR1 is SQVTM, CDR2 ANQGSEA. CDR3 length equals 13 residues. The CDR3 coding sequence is TGCAGCGCCCAGGGACAGGGGAGGTACGAGCAGTACTTC. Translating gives CSAQGQGRYEQYF.

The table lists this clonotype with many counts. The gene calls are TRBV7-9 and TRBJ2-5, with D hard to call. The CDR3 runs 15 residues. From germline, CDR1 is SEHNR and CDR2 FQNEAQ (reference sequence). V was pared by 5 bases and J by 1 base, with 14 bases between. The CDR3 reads CASSTRTESQETQYF. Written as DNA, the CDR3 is TGTGCCAGCAGCACGCGGACGGAGAGCCAAGAGACCCAGTACTTC.

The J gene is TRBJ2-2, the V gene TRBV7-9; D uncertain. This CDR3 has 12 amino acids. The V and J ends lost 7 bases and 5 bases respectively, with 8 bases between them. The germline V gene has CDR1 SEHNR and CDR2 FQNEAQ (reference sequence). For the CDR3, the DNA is TGTGCCAGCACCGACACGACCGGGGAGCTGTTTTTT. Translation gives CASTDTTGELFF.

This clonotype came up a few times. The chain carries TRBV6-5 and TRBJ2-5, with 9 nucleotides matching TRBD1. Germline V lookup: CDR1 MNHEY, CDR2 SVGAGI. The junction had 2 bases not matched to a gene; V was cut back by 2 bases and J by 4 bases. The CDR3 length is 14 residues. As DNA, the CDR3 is TGTGCCAGCAGTTACGGGACAGGGACAGAGACCCAGTACTTC. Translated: CASSYGTGTETQYF.

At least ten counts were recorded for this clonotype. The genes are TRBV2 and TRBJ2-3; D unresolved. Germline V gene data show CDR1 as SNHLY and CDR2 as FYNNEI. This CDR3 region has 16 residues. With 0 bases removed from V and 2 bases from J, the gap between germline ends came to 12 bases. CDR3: CASSEADLFSTDTQYF. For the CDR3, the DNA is TGTGCCAGCAGTGAAGCGGATCTCTTCTCCACAGATACGCAGTATTTT. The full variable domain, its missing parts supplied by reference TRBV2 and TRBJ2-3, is EPEVTQTPSHQVTQMGQEVILRCVPISNHLYFYWYRQILGQKVEFLVSFYNNEISEKSEIFDDQFSVERPDGSNFTLKIRSTKLEDSAMYFCASSEADLFSTDTQYFGPGTRLTVL.

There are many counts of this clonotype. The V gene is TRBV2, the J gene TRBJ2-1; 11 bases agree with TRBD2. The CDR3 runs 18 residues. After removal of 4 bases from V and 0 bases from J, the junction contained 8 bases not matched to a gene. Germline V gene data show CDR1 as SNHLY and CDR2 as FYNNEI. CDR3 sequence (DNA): TGTGCCAGCAGTGGCGGGACTAGCGGAGCCGGCTCCTACAATGAGCAGTTCTTC. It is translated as CASSGGTSGAGSYNEQFF.

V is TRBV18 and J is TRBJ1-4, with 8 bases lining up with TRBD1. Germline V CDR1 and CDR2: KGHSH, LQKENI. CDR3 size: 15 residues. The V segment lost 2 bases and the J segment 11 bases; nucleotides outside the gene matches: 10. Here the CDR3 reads CASSPDSGGAWKLFF. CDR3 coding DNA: TGTGCCAGCTCACCAGATTCAGGGGGCGCATGGAAACTGTTTTTT.

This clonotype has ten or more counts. The CDR3 DNA reads TGTGCCAGCAGCCCGTCTCGGGACAGGGGTTTGGTCGGGGAGCTGTTTTTT. It encodes CASSPSRDRGLVGELFF. The V and J genes are TRBV7-3 and TRBJ2-2; 10 nucleotides agree with TRBD1. CDR3 length: 17 residues. In germline, CDR1 is SGHTA, CDR2 FQGTGA. Trimming at V came to 5 bases and at J to 7 bases, leaving 13 bases not matched to a gene.

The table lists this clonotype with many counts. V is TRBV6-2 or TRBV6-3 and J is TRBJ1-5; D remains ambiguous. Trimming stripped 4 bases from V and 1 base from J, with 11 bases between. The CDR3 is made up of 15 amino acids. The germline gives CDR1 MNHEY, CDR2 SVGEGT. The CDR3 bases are TGTGCCAGCAGTTCCCCCGGCGGAAGCAATCAGCCCCAGCATTTT. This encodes CASSSPGGSNQPQHF.

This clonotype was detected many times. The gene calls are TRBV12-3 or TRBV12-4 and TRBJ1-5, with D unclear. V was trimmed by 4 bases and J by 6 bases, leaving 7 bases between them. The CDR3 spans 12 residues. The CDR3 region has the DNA TGTGCCAGCAGTTCCCTGGGTCAGCCCCAGCATTTT. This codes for CASSSLGQPQHF.

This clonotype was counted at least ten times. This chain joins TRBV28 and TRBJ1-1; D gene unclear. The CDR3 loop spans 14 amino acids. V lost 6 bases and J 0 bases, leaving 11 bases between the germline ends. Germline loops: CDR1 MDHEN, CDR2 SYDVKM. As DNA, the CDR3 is TGTGCCAGCAGCTCCGAAGGATTGAACACTGAAGCTTTCTTT. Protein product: CASSSEGLNTEAFF.

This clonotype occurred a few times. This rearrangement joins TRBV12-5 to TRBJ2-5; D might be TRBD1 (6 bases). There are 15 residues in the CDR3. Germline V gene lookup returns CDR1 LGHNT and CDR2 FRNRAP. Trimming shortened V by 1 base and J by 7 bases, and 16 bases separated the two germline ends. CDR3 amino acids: CASGLGTARLGTQYF. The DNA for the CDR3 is TGTGCTAGTGGTTTGGGGACAGCAAGGTTAGGGACCCAGTACTTC. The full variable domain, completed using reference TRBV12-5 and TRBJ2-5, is DARVTQTPRHKVTEMGQEVTMRCQPILGHNTVFWYRQTMMQGLELLAYFRNRAPLDDSGMPKDRFSAEMPDATLATLKIQPSEPRDSAVYFCASGLGTARLGTQYFGPGTRLLVL.

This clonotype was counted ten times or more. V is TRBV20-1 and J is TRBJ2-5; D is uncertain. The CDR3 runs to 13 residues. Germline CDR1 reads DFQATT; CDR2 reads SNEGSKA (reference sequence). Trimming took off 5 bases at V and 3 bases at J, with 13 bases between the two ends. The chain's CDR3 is CSAGKASEETQYF. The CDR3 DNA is TGCAGTGCTGGTAAGGCCAGCGAAGAGACCCAGTACTTC.

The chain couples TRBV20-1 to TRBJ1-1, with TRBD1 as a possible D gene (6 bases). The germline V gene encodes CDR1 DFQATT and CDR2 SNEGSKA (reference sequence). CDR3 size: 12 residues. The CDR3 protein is CRGKTGNTEAFF. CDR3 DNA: TGCAGGGGAAAGACAGGGAACACTGAAGCTTTCTTT.

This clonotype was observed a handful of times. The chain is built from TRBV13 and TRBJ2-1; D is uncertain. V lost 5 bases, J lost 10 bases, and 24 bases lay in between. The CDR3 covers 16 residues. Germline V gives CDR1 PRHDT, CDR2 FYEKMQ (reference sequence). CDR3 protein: CASSSHLLVRLGEQFF. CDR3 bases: TGTGCCAGCAGCAGCCATCTCTTGGTAAGATTGGGGGAGCAGTTCTTC.

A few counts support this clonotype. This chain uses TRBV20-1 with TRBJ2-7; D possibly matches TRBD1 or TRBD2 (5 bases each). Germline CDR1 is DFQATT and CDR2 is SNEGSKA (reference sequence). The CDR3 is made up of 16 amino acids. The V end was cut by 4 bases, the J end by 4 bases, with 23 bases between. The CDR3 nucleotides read TGCAGTGCTACACCCCGAAGGGACCGACAACCATACGAGCAGTACTTC. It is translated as CSATPRRDRQPYEQYF.

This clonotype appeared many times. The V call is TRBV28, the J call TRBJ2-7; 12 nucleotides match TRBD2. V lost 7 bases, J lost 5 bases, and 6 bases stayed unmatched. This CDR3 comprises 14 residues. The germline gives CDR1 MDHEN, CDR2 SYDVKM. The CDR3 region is CASTLAGGPHEQYF. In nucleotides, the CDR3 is TGTGCCAGCACCCTAGCGGGAGGGCCCCACGAGCAGTACTTC.

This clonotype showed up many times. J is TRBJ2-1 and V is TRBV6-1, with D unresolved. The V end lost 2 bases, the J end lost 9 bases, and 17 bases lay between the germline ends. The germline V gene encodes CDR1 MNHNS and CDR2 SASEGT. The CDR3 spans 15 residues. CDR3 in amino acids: CASSEFAASAGEQFF. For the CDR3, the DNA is TGTGCCAGCAGTGAATTCGCGGCTTCAGCCGGTGAGCAGTTCTTC.

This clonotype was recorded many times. The CDR3 loop is CASNRVGEAFF. CDR3 bases: TGTGCCAGCAATCGGGTAGGTGAAGCTTTCTTT. This sequence joins TRBV28 and TRBJ1-1; D unclear. Germline lookup yields CDR1 MDHEN and CDR2 SYDVKM. CDR3 size: 11 residues. The V and J ends lost 7 bases and 7 bases respectively, with 10 bases between them.

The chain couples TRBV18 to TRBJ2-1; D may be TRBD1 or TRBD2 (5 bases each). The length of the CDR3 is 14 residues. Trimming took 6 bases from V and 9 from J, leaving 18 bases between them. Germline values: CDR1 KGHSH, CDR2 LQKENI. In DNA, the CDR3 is TGTGCCAGCTCGCGTTCCGGGGCCGAGGCTGAGCAGTTCTTC. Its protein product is CASSRSGAEAEQFF.

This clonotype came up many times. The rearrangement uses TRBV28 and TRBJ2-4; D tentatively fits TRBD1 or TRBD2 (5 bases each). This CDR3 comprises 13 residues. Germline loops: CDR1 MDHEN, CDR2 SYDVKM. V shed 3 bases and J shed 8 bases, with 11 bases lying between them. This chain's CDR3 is CASSFYQGDIQYF. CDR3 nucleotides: TGTGCCAGCAGTTTTTACCAGGGAGACATTCAGTACTTC. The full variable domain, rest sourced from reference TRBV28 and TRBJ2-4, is DVKVTQSSRYLVKRTGEKVFLECVQDMDHENMFWYRQDPGLGLRLIYFSYDVKMKEKGDIPEGYSVSREKKERFSLILESASTNQTSMYLCASSFYQGDIQYFGAGTRLSVL.

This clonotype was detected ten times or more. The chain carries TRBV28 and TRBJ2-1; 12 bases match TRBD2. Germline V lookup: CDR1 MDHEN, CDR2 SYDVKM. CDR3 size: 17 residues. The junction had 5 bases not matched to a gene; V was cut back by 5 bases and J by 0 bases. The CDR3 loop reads CASSGETSGSSYNEQFF. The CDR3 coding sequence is TGTGCCAGCAGTGGGGAGACTAGCGGGAGCTCCTACAATGAGCAGTTCTTC.

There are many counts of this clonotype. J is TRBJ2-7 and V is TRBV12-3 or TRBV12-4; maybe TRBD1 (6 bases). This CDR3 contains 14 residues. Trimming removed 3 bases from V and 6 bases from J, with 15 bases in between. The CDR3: CASSLGAQGSEQYF. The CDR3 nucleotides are TGTGCCAGCAGTTTGGGGGCTCAAGGAAGCGAGCAGTACTTC.

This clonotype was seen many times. CDR3 sequence: CAWSPTLPGHQYF. DNA of the CDR3: TGTGCCTGGAGTCCTACCCTACCGGGACACCAGTACTTC. The chain has TRBV30 and TRBJ2-5; D perhaps matches TRBD1 (6 bases). This CDR3 spans 13 amino acids. The germline V and J ends were trimmed by 2 bases and 10 bases, with 17 bases remaining between them. The germline CDR1 and CDR2 sequences are GTSNPN and SVGIG (reference sequence).